This T cell receptor (beta chain) was sequenced in a study of T cell responses to AZD1222 COVID-19 vaccine. Assay used: immunoSEQ multiplex PCR; TCRdb lists only in-frame clones, some missing. The sample gives about 150,000 clones, more than 85% of which show up once; under 2% is in the top ten. V was pared by 4 bases and J by 7 bases, with 16 bases between. The CDR3 runs 14 residues. The germline V gene encodes CDR1 LNHDA and CDR2 SQIVND (reference sequence). This sequence originates from an adult in good health. This chain uses TRBV19 with TRBJ1-1; D gene unclear. Material: peripheral blood, obtained on day 0 of AZD1222 vaccination. Here the CDR3 DNA reads TGTGCCAGTAGTAGGGCAGCCATGGGGTATGAAGCTTTCTTT. As protein: CASSRAAMGYEAFF.